These 18 T cell receptor beta chains came from one sample sequenced in a study of blood T cell repertoires in COVID-19. TCRdb's table, derived via immunoSEQ multiplex PCR, lists solely in-frame clones and lacks some. The table includes 75,000 to 100,000 clones, about 81% detected once. Material: peripheral blood. Receptors originate from a man in his 70s with acute or convalescent COVID-19.

The J gene is TRBJ2-7, the V gene TRBV30; 9 bases map to TRBD1. The germline CDR1 and CDR2 sequences are GTSNPN and SVGIG (reference sequence). CDR3 length: 15 amino acids. V was pared by 1 base and J by 5 bases, with 9 bases of the junction left unmatched. CDR3 DNA sequence: TGTGCCTGGAGTGAAGACAGGGGGGCCCTCCACGAGCAGTACTTC. Amino acid sequence: CAWSEDRGALHEQYF. Full variable domain (rest looked up from reference TRBV30 and TRBJ2-7): SQTIHQWPATLVQPVGSPLSLECTVEGTSNPNLYWYRQAAGRGLQLLFYSVGIGQISSEVPQNLSASRPQDRQFILSSKKLLLSDSGFYLCAWSEDRGALHEQYFGPGTRLTVT.

The chain recombines TRBV5-8 with TRBJ1-5; TRBD1 agrees at 8 bases. This CDR3 is 14 amino acids long. The junction had 3 bases not matched to a gene; V was cut back by 4 bases and J by 3 bases. The germline CDR1 and CDR2 sequences are SGHTS and YDEGEE. The CDR3 is CASSPGGPNQPQHF. The CDR3 bases are TGTGCCAGCAGCCCAGGGGGCCCCAATCAGCCCCAGCATTTT. Using reference TRBV5-8 and TRBJ1-5 for the parts outside the CDR3, the full variable domain is EAGVTQSPTHLIKTRGQQATLRCSPISGHTSVYWYQQALGLGLQFLLWYDEGEERNRGNFPPRFSGRQFPNYSSELNVNALELEDSALYLCASSPGGPNQPQHFGDGTRLSIL.

This chain connects TRBV28 to TRBJ2-5; 7 bases are a match to TRBD2. V lost 5 bases to trimming and J lost 2 bases; unmatched junction nucleotides: 5. The CDR3 totals 14 residues. CDR1 is MDHEN and CDR2 is SYDVKM in the germline V gene. CDR3 amino acids: CASSPLGGQETQYF. As DNA, the CDR3 is TGTGCCAGCAGTCCCCTGGGAGGGCAAGAGACCCAGTACTTC.

This clone was seen once. The V and J genes are TRBV7-2 and TRBJ2-1; maybe TRBD2 (6 bases). There are 15 residues in the CDR3. With 5 bases removed from V and 2 bases from J, the gap between germline ends came to 13 bases. Germline CDR1 is SGHTA and CDR2 is FQGNSA. DNA of the CDR3: TGTGCCAGCAGCCCCCGGGTAGCGGCCTACAATGAGCAGTTCTTC. Its translation: CASSPRVAAYNEQFF.

V gene TRBV6-5 combines with J gene TRBJ2-7, with TRBD2 identical over 9 bases. Germline V gene lookup returns CDR1 MNHEY and CDR2 SVGAGI. V dropped 0 bases and J dropped 7; count of bases not matched to a gene: 7. The CDR3 has 15 amino acids. The CDR3 DNA is TGTGCCAGCAGTTACTCGGCGGGAGGGCCCATAGAGCAGTACTTC. This translates into CASSYSAGGPIEQYF.

The chain links TRBV3-1 (or the pseudogene TRBV3-2) to TRBJ2-1, with D possibly being TRBD1 (6 bases). CDR1 is LGHDT, CDR2 YNNKEL, per germline (reference sequence). V lost 3 bases, J lost 16 bases, and 19 bases lay in between. The CDR3 has 13 residues. The CDR3: CASSQISTGSLFF. CDR3 sequence (DNA): TGTGCCAGCAGCCAGATCTCAACAGGGTCCCTCTTCTTC.

This rearrangement joins TRBV28 to TRBJ2-7; a possible D gene is TRBD1 (6 bases). CDR1 MDHEN and CDR2 SYDVKM come from the germline V gene. Trimming removed 5 bases from V and 2 bases from J, with 13 bases in between. This CDR3 is built from 14 residues. In DNA form, the CDR3 reads TGTGCCAGCAGTCTCCCGCAGGGGACCTACGAGCAGTACTTC. This sequence encodes CASSLPQGTYEQYF.

This chain joins TRBV9 and TRBJ2-3, with D possibly TRBD2 on 6 matching bases. The V gene's germline CDR1 is SGDLS and CDR2 YYNGEE. The CDR3 covers 16 residues. The V end lost 0 bases, the J end lost 6 bases, and 17 bases lay between the germline ends. The CDR3 region is CASSVGGGTHGDTQYF. CDR3 DNA: TGTGCCAGCAGCGTAGGTGGCGGGACCCACGGGGATACGCAGTATTTT.

The V and J genes are TRBV10-1 and TRBJ2-7; D might be TRBD2 (6 bases). Germline V gene sequence: CDR1 WNHNN, CDR2 SYGVQD (reference sequence). The CDR3 runs to 14 residues. Trimming took off 2 bases at V and 3 bases at J, with 11 bases between the two ends. Here the CDR3 DNA reads TGCGCCAGCAGTGAGAACAGGAGGGGCTACGAGCAGTACTTC. Amino acid sequence: CASSENRRGYEQYF.

The V and J genes are TRBV4-3 and TRBJ2-1; 11 nucleotides line up with TRBD2. The CDR3 has 16 residues. V lost 0 bases to trimming and J lost 12 bases; unmatched junction nucleotides: 10. Germline lookup yields CDR1 LGHNA and CDR2 YSLEER. The CDR3 reads CASSQDGTSGYARQFF. Written as DNA, the CDR3 is TGCGCCAGCAGCCAAGACGGGACTAGCGGCTATGCGAGGCAGTTCTTC.

The J gene is TRBJ2-7, the V gene TRBV18; D unclear. Between the trimmed V and J ends, which lost 1 base and 6 bases, there was a span of 10 bases. The CDR3 consists of 13 residues. Germline V gene data show CDR1 as KGHSH and CDR2 as LQKENI. The CDR3 region has the DNA TGTGCCAGCTCACCACGGTCCCTGGCCGAGCAGTACTTC. Protein sequence: CASSPRSLAEQYF.

About this clone itself: Distinct nucleotide sequences in the sample also encode this CDR3. V usage is TRBV29-1 and J usage is TRBJ2-1; 11 positions agree with TRBD2. Germline assignment: CDR1 SQVTM and CDR2 ANQGSEA. V lost 7 bases, J lost 7 bases, and 3 bases stayed unmatched. The length of the CDR3 is 12 residues. CDR3 amino acids: CSARTSGNEQFF. In DNA form, the CDR3 reads TGCAGCGCCCGGACTAGCGGGAATGAGCAGTTCTTC.

This rearrangement joins TRBV19 to TRBJ1-2; TRBD1 matches at 9 bases. Trimming took 6 bases from V and 1 from J; bases not matched to a gene: 6. The CDR3 runs 15 residues. Germline lookup yields CDR1 LNHDA and CDR2 SQIVND (reference sequence). The CDR3 nucleotides read TGTGCCAGTAGGCCTCCGGGACAGGGTAACTATGGCTACACCTTC. As protein: CASRPPGQGNYGYTF. The full variable domain, in which reference TRBV19 and TRBJ1-2 provide the parts outside the CDR3, is DGGITQSPKYLFRKEGQNVTLSCEQNLNHDAMYWYRQDPGQGLRLIYYSQIVNDFQKGDIAEGYSVSREKKESFPLTVTSAQKNPTAFYLCASRPPGQGNYGYTFGSGTRLTVV.

The gene calls are TRBV6-5 and TRBJ1-1; D ambiguous. The ends were cut back, 6 bases at V and 1 base at J, with 9 bases in the middle. Germline CDR1 MNHEY, CDR2 SVGAGI. This CDR3 has 13 amino acids. The CDR3 loop is CASSRHRNTEAFF. The CDR3 DNA reads as TGTGCCAGCAGCCGACATAGGAACACTGAAGCTTTCTTT.

V gene TRBV27 combines with J gene TRBJ1-6, with a weak D call TRBD1 (5 bases). CDR1 MNHEY and CDR2 SMNVEV come from the germline V gene (reference sequence). The CDR3 is made up of 17 amino acids. The V and J ends lost 6 bases and 7 bases respectively, with 22 bases between them. The CDR3 DNA reads TGTGCCAGCAGCCCACGGCCCTTCGGAAGGGGCAATTCACCCCTCCACTTT. Translation gives CASSPRPFGRGNSPLHF.

The rearrangement links TRBV5-1 to TRBJ2-2, with a possible D match to TRBD1 (6 bases). V lost 0 bases and J 6 bases, leaving 9 bases between the germline ends. From germline, CDR1 is SGHRS and CDR2 YFSETQ. The CDR3 totals 14 residues. The CDR3 is CASSLGQEAGELFF. The CDR3 DNA sequence: TGCGCCAGCAGCTTGGGACAGGAGGCCGGGGAGCTGTTTTTT.

The CDR3 loop is CASSPGFSSSYNEQFF. CDR3 bases: TGTGCCAGCAGCCCCGGGTTCTCTAGTTCCTACAATGAGCAGTTCTTC. The chain uses TRBV9 and TRBJ2-1, with D uncertain. V was trimmed by 4 bases and J by 1 base, leaving 15 bases between them. The CDR3 length is 16 residues. CDR1 is SGDLS and CDR2 is YYNGEE in the germline V gene. The full variable domain, completed using reference TRBV9 and TRBJ2-1, is DSGVTQTPKHLITATGQRVTLRCSPRSGDLSVYWYQQSLDQGLQFLIQYYNGEERAKGNILERFSAQQFPDLHSELNLSSLELGDSALYFCASSPGFSSSYNEQFFGPGTRLTVL.

The chain employs TRBV4-3 and TRBJ1-6, with a tentative D call TRBD1 (6 bases). The germline CDR1 and CDR2 sequences are LGHNA and YSLEER. The CDR3 has 19 amino acids. Deletions cut 0 bases from V and 0 bases from J, with 15 bases between. CDR3 nucleotide sequence: TGCGCCAGCAGCCAAGATCTGGCGGGGGCGAGCTCCTATAATTCACCCCTCCACTTT. Residues: CASSQDLAGASSYNSPLHF.